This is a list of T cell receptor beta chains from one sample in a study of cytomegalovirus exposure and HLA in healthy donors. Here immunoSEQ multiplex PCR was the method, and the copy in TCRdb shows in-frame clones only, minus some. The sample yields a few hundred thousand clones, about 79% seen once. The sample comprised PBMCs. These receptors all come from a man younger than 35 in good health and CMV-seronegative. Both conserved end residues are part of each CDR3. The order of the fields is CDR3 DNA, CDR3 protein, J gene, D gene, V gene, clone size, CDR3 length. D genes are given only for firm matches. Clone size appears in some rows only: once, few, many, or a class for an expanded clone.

cdr3_nt: TGTGCCAGCCGGGACTCCGTCCACGAGCAGTACTTC; cdr3_aa: CASRDSVHEQYF; j_call: TRBJ2-7; d_call: .; v_call: TRBV28; clone_size: once; cdr3_length: 12
cdr3_nt: TGTGCCAGCAGCCCCGCCGGGAGTACGACAGATACGCAGTATTTT; cdr3_aa: CASSPAGSTTDTQYF; j_call: TRBJ2-3; d_call: .; v_call: TRBV9; clone_size: .; cdr3_length: 15
cdr3_nt: TGCGCCAGCAGCAGCCGACAGACGTCAACTAATGAAAAACTGTTTTTT; cdr3_aa: CASSSRQTSTNEKLFF; j_call: TRBJ1-4; d_call: .; v_call: TRBV5-1; clone_size: .; cdr3_length: 16
cdr3_nt: TGTGCCAGCAGCTTGGCGGGACTAGTCACTGAAGCTTTCTTT; cdr3_aa: CASSLAGLVTEAFF; j_call: TRBJ1-1; d_call: .; v_call: TRBV5-6; clone_size: .; cdr3_length: 14
cdr3_nt: TGTGCCAGCAGCTCCCAAACAGGAGTCCAAGAGACCCAGTACTTC; cdr3_aa: CASSSQTGVQETQYF; j_call: TRBJ2-5; d_call: .; v_call: TRBV7-2; clone_size: .; cdr3_length: 15
cdr3_nt: TGTGCCAGTAGTTATGAAGAGACCCAGTACTTC; cdr3_aa: CASSYEETQYF; j_call: TRBJ2-5; d_call: .; v_call: TRBV19; clone_size: .; cdr3_length: 11
cdr3_nt: TGTGCCAGCAGGCGCGGACTAGCGGGAGAGTACGAGCAGTACTTC; cdr3_aa: CASRRGLAGEYEQYF; j_call: TRBJ2-7; d_call: TRBD2; v_call: TRBV27; clone_size: few; cdr3_length: 15
cdr3_nt: TGTGCCACCTACGGGGGTGCACTAGAGACCCAGTACTTC; cdr3_aa: CATYGGALETQYF; j_call: TRBJ2-5; d_call: .; v_call: TRBV10-3; clone_size: .; cdr3_length: 13
cdr3_nt: TGTGCCACCCCGGGAGCCGCCGGGGAGCTGTTTTTT; cdr3_aa: CATPGAAGELFF; j_call: TRBJ2-2; d_call: .; v_call: TRBV2; clone_size: .; cdr3_length: 12
cdr3_nt: TGTGCCAGCAGCATCCGGACAGTAGATGACTATGGCTACACCTTC; cdr3_aa: CASSIRTVDDYGYTF; j_call: TRBJ1-2; d_call: .; v_call: TRBV7-8; clone_size: .; cdr3_length: 15
cdr3_nt: TGTGCCTGGAGGGGACAGGGAGGCAATCAGCCCCAGCATTTT; cdr3_aa: CAWRGQGGNQPQHF; j_call: TRBJ1-5; d_call: TRBD1; v_call: TRBV30; clone_size: .; cdr3_length: 14
cdr3_nt: TGCGCCAGCAGCCTCCAGGGCGTCGGCGCGGACTATGGCTACACCTTC; cdr3_aa: CASSLQGVGADYGYTF; j_call: TRBJ1-2; d_call: .; v_call: TRBV4-3; clone_size: .; cdr3_length: 16
cdr3_nt: TGCGCCAGCAGCCTCGATGGAGAAGAGACCCAGTACTTC; cdr3_aa: CASSLDGEETQYF; j_call: TRBJ2-5; d_call: .; v_call: TRBV4-1; clone_size: .; cdr3_length: 13
cdr3_nt: TGTGCCAGCAGCTTAGGGCTAGAGGTTCCCTCTTTT; cdr3_aa: CASSLGLEVPSF; j_call: TRBJ2-2; d_call: .; v_call: TRBV7-8; clone_size: .; cdr3_length: 12
cdr3_nt: TGTGCCAGCAGTTTTTCGGGATACACTGAAGCTTTCTTT; cdr3_aa: CASSFSGYTEAFF; j_call: TRBJ1-1; d_call: .; v_call: TRBV27; clone_size: .; cdr3_length: 13
cdr3_nt: TGTGCCTGGACTCTGGGGGGGAGAACTGAAGAGACCCAGTACTTC; cdr3_aa: CAWTLGGRTEETQYF; j_call: TRBJ2-5; d_call: TRBD2; v_call: TRBV30; clone_size: .; cdr3_length: 15
cdr3_nt: TGTGCCAGCAGTACCGGAGAGACCTTTGTCTATGGCTACACCTTC; cdr3_aa: CASSTGETFVYGYTF; j_call: TRBJ1-2; d_call: .; v_call: TRBV28; clone_size: .; cdr3_length: 15
cdr3_nt: TGTGCCTGGAGTGCCGGGACAGGGCCTGAAAAACTGTTTTTT; cdr3_aa: CAWSAGTGPEKLFF; j_call: TRBJ1-4; d_call: TRBD1; v_call: TRBV30; clone_size: few; cdr3_length: 14
cdr3_nt: TGCGCCAGCAGCTTGTATGCAGGCCGCTCTGGGGCCAACGTCCTGACTTTC; cdr3_aa: CASSLYAGRSGANVLTF; j_call: TRBJ2-6; d_call: .; v_call: TRBV5-1; clone_size: .; cdr3_length: 17
cdr3_nt: TGTGCCAGCAGCTACCGGGACAGGGAAAATGAAAAACTGTTTTTT; cdr3_aa: CASSYRDRENEKLFF; j_call: TRBJ1-4; d_call: TRBD1; v_call: TRBV7-8; clone_size: once; cdr3_length: 15
cdr3_nt: TGTGCCAGCAGCAGGACAGCGACCTCCTACGAGCAGTACTTC; cdr3_aa: CASSRTATSYEQYF; j_call: TRBJ2-7; d_call: .; v_call: TRBV5-6; clone_size: .; cdr3_length: 14
cdr3_nt: TGTGCCAGCAGCTTGGCCCGGGGGGCGGGCAATCAGCCCCAGCATTTT; cdr3_aa: CASSLARGAGNQPQHF; j_call: TRBJ1-5; d_call: .; v_call: TRBV5-6; clone_size: .; cdr3_length: 16
cdr3_nt: TGTGCCAGCAGTAGAACAGGGGTGAACACTGAAGCTTTCTTT; cdr3_aa: CASSRTGVNTEAFF; j_call: TRBJ1-1; d_call: TRBD1; v_call: TRBV2; clone_size: .; cdr3_length: 14
cdr3_nt: TGTGCCAGCAGCGTTTATTACAGGGAGGGAGAGACCCAGTACTTC; cdr3_aa: CASSVYYREGETQYF; j_call: TRBJ2-5; d_call: .; v_call: TRBV9; clone_size: .; cdr3_length: 15
cdr3_nt: TGTGCCAGCAGCCAATCGATCGGACAGACTAATCAGCCCCAGCATTTT; cdr3_aa: CASSQSIGQTNQPQHF; j_call: TRBJ1-5; d_call: .; v_call: TRBV16; clone_size: once; cdr3_length: 16
cdr3_nt: TGCAGCGTTGTGGGGCTGGGTGAAAAACTGTTTTTT; cdr3_aa: CSVVGLGEKLFF; j_call: TRBJ1-4; d_call: .; v_call: TRBV29-1; clone_size: few; cdr3_length: 12
cdr3_nt: TGTGCCAGCAGCTTAGATCGGACTAGGCTCCCCTACGAGCAGTACTTC; cdr3_aa: CASSLDRTRLPYEQYF; j_call: TRBJ2-7; d_call: TRBD2; v_call: TRBV11-2; clone_size: .; cdr3_length: 16
cdr3_nt: TGCGCCAGCAGCTTGGATACAGGGGGCGCGGATGGCTACACCTTC; cdr3_aa: CASSLDTGGADGYTF; j_call: TRBJ1-2; d_call: TRBD1; v_call: TRBV5-1; clone_size: .; cdr3_length: 15
cdr3_nt: TGTGCCAGCACCATGGAGCGGGATAGGGACACCGGGGAGCTGTTTTTT; cdr3_aa: CASTMERDRDTGELFF; j_call: TRBJ2-2; d_call: TRBD2; v_call: TRBV2; clone_size: .; cdr3_length: 16
cdr3_nt: TGTGCCAGCAGCCAAGATCCTTTAACCGGGACAGGGACCTACGAGCAGTACTTC; cdr3_aa: CASSQDPLTGTGTYEQYF; j_call: TRBJ2-7; d_call: TRBD1; v_call: TRBV4-2; clone_size: few; cdr3_length: 18
cdr3_nt: TGTGCCACCAGCAAGGGACAGGGTAATGAAAAACTGTTTTTT; cdr3_aa: CATSKGQGNEKLFF; j_call: TRBJ1-4; d_call: TRBD1; v_call: TRBV15; clone_size: many; cdr3_length: 14
cdr3_nt: TGCGCCAGCAGCCGAAACAGGGGGGTGGATGAGCAGTTCTTC; cdr3_aa: CASSRNRGVDEQFF; j_call: TRBJ2-1; d_call: TRBD1; v_call: TRBV4-3; clone_size: few; cdr3_length: 14
cdr3_nt: TGTGCCAGCAGTCCCCCCGGCGGCGGGAGAGAGACCCAGTACTTC; cdr3_aa: CASSPPGGGRETQYF; j_call: TRBJ2-5; d_call: TRBD2; v_call: TRBV6-1; clone_size: .; cdr3_length: 15
cdr3_nt: TGCGCCAGCAGCCAAGATGGCTCCCCGAACACTGAAGCTTTCTTT; cdr3_aa: CASSQDGSPNTEAFF; j_call: TRBJ1-1; d_call: .; v_call: TRBV4-1; clone_size: .; cdr3_length: 15
cdr3_nt: TGTGCCAGCAGTGGAGGACTGAACTCTGGAAACACCATATATTTT; cdr3_aa: CASSGGLNSGNTIYF; j_call: TRBJ1-3; d_call: .; v_call: TRBV28; clone_size: .; cdr3_length: 15
cdr3_nt: TGTGCCAGCAGTCTGTTTAGGAGCTCCTACAATGAGCAGTTCTTC; cdr3_aa: CASSLFRSSYNEQFF; j_call: TRBJ2-1; d_call: .; v_call: TRBV28; clone_size: .; cdr3_length: 15
cdr3_nt: TGTGCCAGCAGCTTAGTGGGGAGTAGCTCCTACAATGAGCAGTTCTTC; cdr3_aa: CASSLVGSSSYNEQFF; j_call: TRBJ2-1; d_call: .; v_call: TRBV7-2; clone_size: few; cdr3_length: 16
cdr3_nt: TGTGCCAGCAGTGTTACCCATTTACGCGGCGGGGAGCTGTTTTTT; cdr3_aa: CASSVTHLRGGELFF; j_call: TRBJ2-2; d_call: .; v_call: TRBV2; clone_size: .; cdr3_length: 15
cdr3_nt: TGCGCCAGCAGCCAAGGGTCGTCGGCTGAAGCTTTCTTT; cdr3_aa: CASSQGSSAEAFF; j_call: TRBJ1-1; d_call: .; v_call: TRBV4-3; clone_size: few; cdr3_length: 13
cdr3_nt: TGCGCCAGCAGCCAAGATCGCGCAGGGAAGGAGGAGCTGTTTTTT; cdr3_aa: CASSQDRAGKEELFF; j_call: TRBJ2-2; d_call: .; v_call: TRBV4-1; clone_size: few; cdr3_length: 15
cdr3_nt: TGTGCCAGCAGCTCAACTTGGACTAGCGGTACTCCGGGCACAGATACGCAGTATTTT; cdr3_aa: CASSSTWTSGTPGTDTQYF; j_call: TRBJ2-3; d_call: TRBD2; v_call: TRBV13; clone_size: .; cdr3_length: 19
cdr3_nt: TGTGCCAGCAGTCCATACCCCCCGGGCCAAGAGACCCAGTACTTC; cdr3_aa: CASSPYPPGQETQYF; j_call: TRBJ2-5; d_call: .; v_call: TRBV28; clone_size: .; cdr3_length: 15
cdr3_nt: TGCGCCAGCAGCATACAGGAATCCTACGAGCAGTACTTC; cdr3_aa: CASSIQESYEQYF; j_call: TRBJ2-7; d_call: .; v_call: TRBV5-1; clone_size: .; cdr3_length: 13
cdr3_nt: TGTGCCTGGAGTCGCGGGTACAATGAGCAGTTCTTC; cdr3_aa: CAWSRGYNEQFF; j_call: TRBJ2-1; d_call: .; v_call: TRBV30; clone_size: .; cdr3_length: 12
cdr3_nt: TGCGCCAGCAGCCAAGGAAGCAACCAAGAGACCCAGTACTTC; cdr3_aa: CASSQGSNQETQYF; j_call: TRBJ2-5; d_call: .; v_call: TRBV4-1; clone_size: .; cdr3_length: 14
cdr3_nt: TGTGCCAGCAGCTTAGCGCCCTCCAGCGAGGCCACTGAAGCTTTCTTT; cdr3_aa: CASSLAPSSEATEAFF; j_call: TRBJ1-1; d_call: .; v_call: TRBV7-2; clone_size: few; cdr3_length: 16
cdr3_nt: TGCGCCAGCAGCTTGACAACGCCAGGGGTCTACGAGCAGTACTTC; cdr3_aa: CASSLTTPGVYEQYF; j_call: TRBJ2-7; d_call: .; v_call: TRBV5-1; clone_size: .; cdr3_length: 15
cdr3_nt: TGTGCCAGCAGTTTAGCGGGAGGGCGGAATGAGCAGTTCTTC; cdr3_aa: CASSLAGGRNEQFF; j_call: TRBJ2-1; d_call: TRBD2; v_call: TRBV6-5; clone_size: .; cdr3_length: 14
cdr3_nt: TGCGCCAGCAGTTACGGAGCGACGGGACAGGGCTACGAGCAGTACTTC; cdr3_aa: CASSYGATGQGYEQYF; j_call: TRBJ2-7; d_call: TRBD1; v_call: TRBV5-1; clone_size: .; cdr3_length: 16